This TCR beta chain was sequenced in a study of blood T cell repertoires in COVID-19. On the study more broadly: The study drew acute and convalescent COVID-19 samples from the United States, Italy and Spain. Sources were T cells, B-cell-depleted T cells, or PBMCs; the material itself was cDNA or gDNA.

Generated by immunoSEQ multiplex PCR, the TCRdb table keeps only in-frame clones and is missing some. This repertoire shows about 250,000 clones, 75% to 85% found once; its top ten account for around 5.9%. Trimming took off 6 bases at V and 5 bases at J, with 19 bases between the two ends. The germline CDR1 and CDR2 sequences are KGHSH and LQKENI. The CDR3 is 15 amino acids. This receptor was identified in a human donor in a cohort sampled during active COVID-19. Sequenced sample: peripheral blood. V is TRBV18 and J is TRBJ1-1; possible D gene TRBD1, 5 bases. CDR3 amino acids: CASSPKGLLGTEAFF. The CDR3 nucleotides read TGTGCCAGCTCGCCGAAGGGACTCCTAGGAACTGAAGCTTTCTTT. The whole variable domain, remainder taken from reference TRBV18 and TRBJ1-1, is NAGVMQNPRHLVRRRGQEARLRCSPMKGHSHVYWYRQLPEEGLKFMVYLQKENIIDESGMPKERFSAEFPKEGPSILRIQQVVRGDSAAYFCASSPKGLLGTEAFFGQGTRLTVV.